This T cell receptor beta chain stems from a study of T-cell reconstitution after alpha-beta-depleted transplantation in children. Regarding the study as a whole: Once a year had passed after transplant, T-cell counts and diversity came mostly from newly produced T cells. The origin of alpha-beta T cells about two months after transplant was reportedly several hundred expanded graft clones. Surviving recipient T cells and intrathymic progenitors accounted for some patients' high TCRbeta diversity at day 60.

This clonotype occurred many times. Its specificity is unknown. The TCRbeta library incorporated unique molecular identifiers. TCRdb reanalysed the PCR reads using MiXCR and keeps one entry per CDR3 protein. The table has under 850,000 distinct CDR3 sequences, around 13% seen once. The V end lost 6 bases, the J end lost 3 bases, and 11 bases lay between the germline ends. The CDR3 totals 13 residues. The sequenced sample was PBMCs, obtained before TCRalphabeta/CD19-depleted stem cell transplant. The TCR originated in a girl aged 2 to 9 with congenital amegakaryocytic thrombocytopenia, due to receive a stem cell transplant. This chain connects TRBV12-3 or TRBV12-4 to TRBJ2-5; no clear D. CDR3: CASRGKEKETQYF. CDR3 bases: TGTGCCAGCAGGGGGAAGGAAAAAGAGACCCAGTACTTC.